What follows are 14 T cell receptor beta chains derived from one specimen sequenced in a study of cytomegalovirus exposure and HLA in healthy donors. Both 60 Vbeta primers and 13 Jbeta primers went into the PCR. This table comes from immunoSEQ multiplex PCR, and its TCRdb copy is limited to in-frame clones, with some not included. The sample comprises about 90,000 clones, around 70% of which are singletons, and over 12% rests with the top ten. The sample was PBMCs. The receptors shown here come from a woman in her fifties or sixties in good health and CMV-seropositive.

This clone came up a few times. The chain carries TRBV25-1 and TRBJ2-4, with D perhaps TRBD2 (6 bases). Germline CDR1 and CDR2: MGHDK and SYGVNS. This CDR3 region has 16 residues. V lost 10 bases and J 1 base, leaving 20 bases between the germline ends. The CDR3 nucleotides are TGTGCCACCACCCTAGACAATGCGGGGGCCAAAAACATTCAGTACTTC. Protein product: CATTLDNAGAKNIQYF.

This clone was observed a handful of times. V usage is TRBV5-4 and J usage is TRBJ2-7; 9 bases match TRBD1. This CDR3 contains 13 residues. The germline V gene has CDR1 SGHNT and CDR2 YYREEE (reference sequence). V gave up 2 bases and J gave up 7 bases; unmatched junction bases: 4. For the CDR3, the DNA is TGTGCCAGCAGCTTACAGGGGGCGGAAGAGCAGTACTTC. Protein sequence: CASSLQGAEEQYF.

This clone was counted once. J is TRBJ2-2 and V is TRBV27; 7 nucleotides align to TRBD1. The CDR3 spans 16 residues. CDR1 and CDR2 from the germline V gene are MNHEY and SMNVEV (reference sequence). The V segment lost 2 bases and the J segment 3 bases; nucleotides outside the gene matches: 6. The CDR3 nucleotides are TGTGCCAGCAGTTTAGGTCGGGACAGATACACCGGGGAGCTGTTTTTT. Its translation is CASSLGRDRYTGELFF.

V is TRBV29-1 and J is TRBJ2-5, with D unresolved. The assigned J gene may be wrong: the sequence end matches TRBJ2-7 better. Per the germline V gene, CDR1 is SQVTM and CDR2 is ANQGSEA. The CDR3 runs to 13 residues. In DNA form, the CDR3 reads TGCAGCGTGAGAACAGAAGACCTCTACGAGCAGTACTTC. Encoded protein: CSVRTEDLYEQYF.

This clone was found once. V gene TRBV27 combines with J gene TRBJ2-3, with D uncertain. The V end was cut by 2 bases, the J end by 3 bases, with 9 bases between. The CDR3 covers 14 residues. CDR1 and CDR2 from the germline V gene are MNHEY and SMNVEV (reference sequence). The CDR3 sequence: CASSLNSRTDTQYF. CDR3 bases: TGTGCCAGCAGTTTAAACAGTCGAACAGATACGCAGTATTTT.

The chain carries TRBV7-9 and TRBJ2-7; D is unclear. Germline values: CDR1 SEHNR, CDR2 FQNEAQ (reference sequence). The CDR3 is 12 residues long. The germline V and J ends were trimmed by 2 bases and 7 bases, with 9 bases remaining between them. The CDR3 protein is CASSLRAPEQYF. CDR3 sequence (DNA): TGTGCCAGCAGCTTACGAGCGCCGGAGCAGTACTTC.

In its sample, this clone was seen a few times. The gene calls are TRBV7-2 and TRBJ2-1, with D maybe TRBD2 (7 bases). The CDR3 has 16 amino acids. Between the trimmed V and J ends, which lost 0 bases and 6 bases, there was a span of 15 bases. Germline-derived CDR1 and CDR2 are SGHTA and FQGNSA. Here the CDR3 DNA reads TGTGCCAGCAGCTTAGCGGACAGCGGGATTGGCAATGAGCAGTTCTTC. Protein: CASSLADSGIGNEQFF.

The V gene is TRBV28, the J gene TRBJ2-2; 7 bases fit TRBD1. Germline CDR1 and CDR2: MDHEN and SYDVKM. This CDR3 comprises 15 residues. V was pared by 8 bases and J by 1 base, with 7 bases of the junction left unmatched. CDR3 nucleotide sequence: TGTGCCAGCGTTCTCCGGACAGGGAACACCGGGGAGCTGTTTTTT. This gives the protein CASVLRTGNTGELFF. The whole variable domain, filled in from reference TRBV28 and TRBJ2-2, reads DVKVTQSSRYLVKRTGEKVFLECVQDMDHENMFWYRQDPGLGLRLIYFSYDVKMKEKGDIPEGYSVSREKKERFSLILESASTNQTSMYLCASVLRTGNTGELFFGEGSRLTVL.

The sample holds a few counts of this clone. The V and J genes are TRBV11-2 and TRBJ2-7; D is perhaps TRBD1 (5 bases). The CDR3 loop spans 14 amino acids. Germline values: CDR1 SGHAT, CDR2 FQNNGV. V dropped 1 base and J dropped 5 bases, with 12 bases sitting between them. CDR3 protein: CASSLGRATNEQYF. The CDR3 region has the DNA TGTGCCAGCAGCTTAGGCAGGGCGACCAACGAGCAGTACTTC.

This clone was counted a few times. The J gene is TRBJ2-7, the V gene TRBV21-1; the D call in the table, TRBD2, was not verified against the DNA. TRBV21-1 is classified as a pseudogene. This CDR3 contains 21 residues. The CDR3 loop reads CASSNLVAGTSGRRGPYEQYF. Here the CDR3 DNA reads TGTGCCAGCAGCAATTTAGTCGCCGGGACTAGCGGGAGGAGAGGGCCCTACGAGCAGTACTTC.

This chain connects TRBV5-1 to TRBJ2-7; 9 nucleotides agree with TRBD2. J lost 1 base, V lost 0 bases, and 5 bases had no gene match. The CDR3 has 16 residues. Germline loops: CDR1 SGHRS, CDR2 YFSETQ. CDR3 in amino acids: CASSLGLAELSYEQYF. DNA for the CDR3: TGCGCCAGCAGCTTGGGACTAGCGGAACTTTCCTACGAGCAGTACTTC. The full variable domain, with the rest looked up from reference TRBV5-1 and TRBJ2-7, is KAGVTQTPRYLIKTRGQQVTLSCSPISGHRSVSWYQQTPGQGLQFLFEYFSETQRNKGNFPGRFSGRQFSNSRSEMNVSTLELGDSALYLCASSLGLAELSYEQYFGPGTRLTVT.

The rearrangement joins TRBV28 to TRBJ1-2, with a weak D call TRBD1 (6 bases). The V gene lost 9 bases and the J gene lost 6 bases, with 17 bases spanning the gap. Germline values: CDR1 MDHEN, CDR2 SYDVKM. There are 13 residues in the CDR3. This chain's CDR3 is CASWKDSYNGYTF. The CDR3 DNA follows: TGTGCCAGTTGGAAGGACAGCTACAATGGCTACACCTTC.

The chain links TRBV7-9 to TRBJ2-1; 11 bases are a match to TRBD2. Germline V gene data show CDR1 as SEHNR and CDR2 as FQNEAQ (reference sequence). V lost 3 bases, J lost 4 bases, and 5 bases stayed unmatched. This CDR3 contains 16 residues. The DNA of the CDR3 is TGTGCCAGCAGCTTCAAACTAGCGGGAGATTACAATGAGCAGTTCTTC. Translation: CASSFKLAGDYNEQFF.

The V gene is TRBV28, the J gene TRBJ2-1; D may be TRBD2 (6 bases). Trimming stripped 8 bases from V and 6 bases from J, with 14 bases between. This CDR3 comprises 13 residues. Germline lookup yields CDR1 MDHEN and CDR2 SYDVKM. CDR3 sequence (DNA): TGTGCCAGCGGAGGGGTCCTTTTCAATGAGCAGTTCTTC. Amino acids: CASGGVLFNEQFF. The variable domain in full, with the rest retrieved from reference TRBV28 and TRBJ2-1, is DVKVTQSSRYLVKRTGEKVFLECVQDMDHENMFWYRQDPGLGLRLIYFSYDVKMKEKGDIPEGYSVSREKKERFSLILESASTNQTSMYLCASGGVLFNEQFFGPGTRLTVL.